Below, 18 T cell receptor beta chains from the same sample are listed, as sequenced in a study of T cell repertoires in cytomegalovirus infection. Their antigen targets remain unknown. TCRdb itself ran the reads through MiXCR, one entry per CDR3 protein. The data contain about 830,000 distinct CDR3 sequences, around a third of them singletons. Here the sequenced sample was cultured CD8+ T cells from PBMCs, taken from culture after CMV antigen stimulation. The receptors were gathered from a human donor in good health (CMV status not recorded). Some clones in this sample may be carry-over from other donors' samples.

This clonotype appeared a few times. The rearrangement uses TRBV10-3 and TRBJ1-2, with 7 positions matching TRBD1. Losses at the gene ends were 0 bases for V and 1 base for J; bases not matched to a gene: 2. The CDR3 is 15 amino acids. CDR1 ENHRY and CDR2 SYGVKD come from the germline V gene. CDR3 in DNA: TGTGCCATCAGTGAGTCGAGGGACAGTAACTATGGCTACACCTTC. This gives the protein CAISESRDSNYGYTF.

The chain carries TRBV4-1 and TRBJ1-5; D perhaps matches TRBD1 (5 bases). V lost 2 bases and J 10 bases, leaving 15 bases between the germline ends. Germline loops: CDR1 MGHRA, CDR2 YSYEKL. The CDR3 spans 14 residues. CDR3 sequence reads: CASSQFQGVRPQHF. DNA of the CDR3: TGCGCCAGCAGCCAATTCCAGGGAGTCCGTCCCCAGCATTTT.

In this sample, this clonotype turned up a few times. This chain joins TRBV12-3 or TRBV12-4 and TRBJ1-1, with D maybe TRBD1 (5 bases). This CDR3 is built from 14 residues. V was trimmed by 3 bases and J by 5 bases, leaving 13 bases between them. Written as DNA, the CDR3 is TGTGCCAGCAGTTTTGCCGGGCGGGGGACTGAAGCTTTCTTT. Residues: CASSFAGRGTEAFF.

This sequence joins TRBV4-3 and TRBJ2-2; D is possibly TRBD1 or TRBD2 (5 bases each). The CDR3 consists of 16 residues. CDR1 LGHNA and CDR2 YSLEER come from the germline V gene. V lost 1 base to trimming and J lost 3 bases, with 12 bases between them. The CDR3 DNA reads as TGCGCCAGCAGCCAAGGATCCGGGACGCACACCGGGGAGCTGTTTTTT. The encoded protein is CASSQGSGTHTGELFF.

This clonotype showed up just a few times. The CDR3 bases are TGTGCCAGCAGCCTCCTGCGTGGGGGCGTAAGGGTATCTGAAGCTTTCTTT. This sequence encodes CASSLLRGGVRVSEAFF. This sequence joins TRBV7-8 and TRBJ1-1; possible D gene TRBD1, 6 bases. Per the germline V gene, CDR1 is SGHVS and CDR2 is FQNEAQ. The CDR3 length is 17 residues. Trimming left V 5 bases short and J 6 bases short, with 25 bases between.

This clonotype was observed a few times. The chain recombines TRBV7-8 with TRBJ2-2, with D perhaps TRBD1 (6 bases). V gave up 1 base and J gave up 0 bases, with 9 bases separating them. The CDR3 totals 16 residues. Germline CDR1 reads SGHVS; CDR2 reads FQNEAQ. CDR3 protein: CASSLGGQPNTGELFF. CDR3 nucleotide sequence: TGTGCCAGCAGCTTAGGGGGGCAGCCGAACACCGGGGAGCTGTTTTTT.

This clonotype was detected ten times or more. This sequence joins TRBV7-2 and TRBJ2-6, with D unclear. The CDR3 runs to 18 residues. V shed 1 base and J shed 0 bases, with 13 bases lying between them. Germline CDR1 is SGHTA and CDR2 is FQGNSA. For the CDR3, the DNA is TGTGCCAGCAGCTTAGATCGTGTCACCTACTCTGGGGCCAACGTCCTGACTTTC. Translating gives CASSLDRVTYSGANVLTF.

This clonotype was detected once. The gene calls are TRBV15 and TRBJ2-7; D is unclear. Germline V lookup: CDR1 LNHNV, CDR2 YYDKDF (reference sequence). The CDR3 has 11 amino acids. The V and J ends lost 3 bases and 4 bases respectively, with 4 bases between them. The CDR3 reads CATSSGYEQYV. Here the CDR3 DNA reads TGTGCCACCAGCAGCGGTTACGAGCAGTACGTC.

The rearrangement joins TRBV6-2 or TRBV6-3 to TRBJ2-5; 15 nucleotides match TRBD2. From germline, CDR1 is MNHEY and CDR2 SVGEGT. There are 15 residues in the CDR3. V trimming: 7 bases; J trimming: 3 bases; junction bases outside the gene matches: 3. The CDR3 spells CASIRTSGGEETQYF. Written as DNA, the CDR3 is TGTGCCAGCATCAGGACTAGCGGGGGGGAAGAGACCCAGTACTTC.

Regarding this clonotype: A much larger clone differs by one base, so this may be a read error. The chain joins TRBV19 to TRBJ1-1, with no clear D. V was trimmed by 4 bases and J by 1 base, leaving 7 bases between them. This CDR3 is built from 13 residues. Germline-derived CDR1 and CDR2 are LNHDA and SQIVND (reference sequence). The CDR3 reads CASSNAGNTEAFF. CDR3 coding DNA: TGTGCCAGTAGTAACGCCGGGAACACTGAAGCTTTCTTT.

This chain joins TRBV7-6 and TRBJ1-6; TRBD1 agrees at 8 bases. This CDR3 spans 19 amino acids. J was trimmed by 7 bases and V by 5 bases; bases with no gene match: 19. Germline V gives CDR1 SGHVS, CDR2 FNYEAQ. In DNA, the CDR3 is TGTGCCAGCAGCGAGGGTTTGGCGATCCGGACAGGGAACAATTCACCCCTCCACTTT. Amino acid sequence: CASSEGLAIRTGNNSPLHF.

To note about this clonotype: The junction and the germline gene differ at one end; a read error may be behind it. CDR3 coding DNA: TGTGCCAGCAGGATGGGGGGGGCGAGCTCCTACGTGCAGTACTTC. As protein: CASRMGGASSYVQYF. This chain joins TRBV7-8 and TRBJ2-7, with a possible D match to TRBD2 (7 bases). The CDR3 totals 15 residues. The germline V gene encodes CDR1 SGHVS and CDR2 FQNEAQ.

This clonotype was detected a few times. The V and J genes are TRBV11-2 and TRBJ2-1, with D possibly called TRBD1 or TRBD2 (5 bases each). The V end was cut by 9 bases, the J end by 9 bases, with 18 bases between. The CDR3 totals 13 residues. CDR1 is SGHAT and CDR2 is FQNNGV in the germline V gene. CDR3 bases: TGTGCCAGTTCCGGGACGGGTAGTGTTGAGCAGTTCTTC. Protein product: CASSGTGSVEQFF.

In its sample, this clonotype was seen once. The rearrangement joins TRBV20-1 to TRBJ2-1; D ambiguous. V lost 3 bases to trimming and J lost 1 base, with 16 bases between them. Germline V gene sequence: CDR1 DFQATT, CDR2 SNEGSKA (reference sequence). The CDR3 loop spans 16 amino acids. DNA of the CDR3: TGCAGTGCTAGGGTGGAGCCGCTTACATCCTACAATGAGCAGTTCTTC. It specifies CSARVEPLTSYNEQFF.

This clonotype appeared a few times. The rearrangement uses TRBV10-3 and TRBJ2-3; 9 bases line up with TRBD2. Germline lookup yields CDR1 ENHRY and CDR2 SYGVKD. The length of the CDR3 is 16 residues. With V trimmed by 2 bases and J by 3 bases, 6 bases remained unmatched. The CDR3 bases are TGTGCCATCAGTGAGAGACTAGCGGAAATTACAGATACGCAGTATTTT. It yields the protein CAISERLAEITDTQYF.

To note about this clonotype: Just one base apart from a much larger clone, this may be a read error. This rearrangement joins TRBV7-2 to TRBJ2-1; 12 nucleotides agree with TRBD2. The length of the CDR3 is 21 residues. Germline assignment: CDR1 SGHTA and CDR2 FQGNSA. CDR3 loop: CASSYPPLAGGRFPDYNVQFF. CDR3 coding DNA: TGTGCCAGCAGTTACCCACCCCTAGCGGGGGGGCGCTTTCCGGACTACAATGTGCAGTTCTTC.

This clonotype was found a few times. V and J are TRBV7-6 and TRBJ2-2, with D tentatively TRBD2 (5 bases). V lost 7 bases and J 3 bases, leaving 15 bases between the germline ends. The CDR3 is 15 amino acids. Germline V lookup: CDR1 SGHVS, CDR2 FNYEAQ. The CDR3 spells CASIYGVTHTGELFF. As DNA, the CDR3 is TGTGCCAGCATTTACGGGGTCACTCACACCGGGGAGCTGTTTTTT.

The V gene is TRBV28, the J gene TRBJ1-1, with D maybe TRBD1 (5 bases). V was cut by 2 bases and J by 6 bases, with 16 bases left in between. The CDR3 sequence is 15 residues long. Germline CDR1 is MDHEN and CDR2 is SYDVKM. The CDR3 loop is CASSLPLDRNAEAFF. DNA of the CDR3: TGTGCCAGCAGTTTACCCCTCGACAGAAACGCTGAAGCTTTCTTT.